The 9 T cell receptor beta chains below come from one sample, sequenced in a study of T cell responses to AZD1222 COVID-19 vaccine (dated by TCRdb to about 2021). Libraries were prepared through the immunoSEQ multiplex PCR assay. TCRdb re-hosts the immuneACCESS table, in-frame sequences only. Its copies lack some clones; in the studies checked, an unresolved V gene accounts for under half of them, and the cause for the rest is not known. This sample has around 110,000 clones in its table, and around 88% of those were observed once. The ten largest clones add up to about a tenth of the sample. The time point label for this specimen denotes: baseline before first vaccination. Sample: peripheral blood, taken on day 0 of AZD1222 vaccination. The source of these receptors is an adult in good health.

The CDR3 bases are TGTGCCACCAGCAGGGCGCGGGGCAATCAGCCCCAGCATTTT. Protein product: CATSRARGNQPQHF. The chain joins TRBV15 to TRBJ1-5; D gene ambiguous. This CDR3 contains 14 residues. Per the germline V gene, CDR1 is LNHNV and CDR2 is YYDKDF (reference sequence). Trimming took off 3 bases at V and 2 bases at J, with 8 bases between the two ends.

The rearrangement joins TRBV12-2 to TRBJ1-4; the DNA was not compared with TRBD1, the D call given in the table. TRBV12-2 is a pseudogene segment. The CDR3 totals 11 residues. The DNA for the CDR3 is TGTGCAAGTCGCGCAGGACAGGCCCCGTTTTTT. It yields the protein CASRAGQAPFF.

The genes are TRBV3-1 (or the pseudogene TRBV3-2) and TRBJ1-2; TRBD1 might be the D (5 bases). Trimming removed 5 bases from V and 1 base from J, with 11 bases in between. The CDR3 spans 14 residues. Germline V gene lookup returns CDR1 LGHDT and CDR2 YNNKEL (reference sequence). The CDR3 DNA follows: TGTGCCAGCAGCGGGGATGACAGTAACTATGGCTACACCTTC. Its protein product is CASSGDDSNYGYTF.

The rearrangement uses TRBV27 and TRBJ1-6; 7 bases agree with TRBD1. Per germline, CDR1 MNHEY and CDR2 SMNVEV (reference sequence). The CDR3 covers 16 residues. V was clipped by 7 bases and J by 10 bases; unmatched bases: 16. The CDR3 loop is CASNLNPGQLGSPLHF. DNA for the CDR3: TGTGCCAGCAACTTGAACCCGGGACAGCTAGGATCACCCCTCCACTTT.

The chain joins TRBV28 to TRBJ2-2; 10 nucleotides align to TRBD2. Germline CDR1 is MDHEN and CDR2 is SYDVKM. The CDR3 has 14 residues. V lost 7 bases, J lost 5 bases, and 4 bases stayed unmatched. The DNA for the CDR3 is TGTGCCAGCATCCGTAGCGGGGGGACCGGGGAGCTGTTTTTT. This codes for CASIRSGGTGELFF.

The rearrangement uses TRBV3-1 (or the pseudogene TRBV3-2) and TRBJ1-1; 8 bases align to TRBD1. The CDR3 spans 14 residues. J was trimmed by 4 bases and V by 2 bases; bases with no gene match: 3. Germline V gene data show CDR1 as LGHDT and CDR2 as YNNKEL (reference sequence). CDR3 bases: TGTGCCAGCAGCCAAACTACAGGGGGCACTGAAGCTTTCTTT. This sequence encodes CASSQTTGGTEAFF.

Turning to this clone: The junction differs from germline at one of its ends, possibly a read error. CDR3 in DNA: TGTGCCAGCAGCTCGTGGACTAGCGGGGGGGGCCGGAATTTT. It translates to CASSSWTSGGGRNF. V is TRBV7-9 and J is TRBJ2-3; TRBD2 agrees at 15 bases. The germline CDR1 and CDR2 sequences are SEHNR and FQNEAQ (reference sequence). This CDR3 has 14 amino acids. Filled out from reference TRBV7-9 and TRBJ2-3, the complete variable domain reads DTGVSQNPRHKITKRGQNVTFRCDPISEHNRLYWYRQTLGQGPEFLTYFQNEAQLEKSRLLSDRFSAERPKGSFSTLEIQRTEQGDSAMYLCASSSWTSGGGRNFGPGTRLTVL.

This rearrangement joins TRBV18 to TRBJ1-1, with D perhaps TRBD1 (6 bases). Trimming left V 6 bases short and J 5 bases short, with 16 bases between. Germline V lookup: CDR1 KGHSH, CDR2 LQKENI. This CDR3 has 14 residues. CDR3 region: CASSLSGAPTEAFF. Here the CDR3 DNA reads TGTGCCAGCTCCCTGTCGGGGGCACCAACTGAAGCTTTCTTT.

V is TRBV6-4 and J is TRBJ2-6; the D is unclear. CDR1 and CDR2 from the germline V gene are MRHNA and SNTAGT. The V end lost 3 bases, the J end lost 2 bases, and 5 bases lay between the germline ends. The CDR3 covers 14 residues. Here the CDR3 DNA reads TGTGCCAGCAGTGATATGGCTGGGGCCAACGTCCTGACTTTC. It is translated as CASSDMAGANVLTF.